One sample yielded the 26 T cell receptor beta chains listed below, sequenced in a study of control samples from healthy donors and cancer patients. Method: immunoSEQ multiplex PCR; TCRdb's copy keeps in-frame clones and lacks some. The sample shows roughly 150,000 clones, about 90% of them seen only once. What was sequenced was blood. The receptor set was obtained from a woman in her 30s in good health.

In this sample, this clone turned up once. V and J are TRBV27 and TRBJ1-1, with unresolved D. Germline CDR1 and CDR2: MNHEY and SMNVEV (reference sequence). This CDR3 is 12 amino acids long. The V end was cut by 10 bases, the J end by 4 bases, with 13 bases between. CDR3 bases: TGTGCCACCAAGCCCCGGGGCACTGAAGCTTTCTTT. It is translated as CATKPRGTEAFF.

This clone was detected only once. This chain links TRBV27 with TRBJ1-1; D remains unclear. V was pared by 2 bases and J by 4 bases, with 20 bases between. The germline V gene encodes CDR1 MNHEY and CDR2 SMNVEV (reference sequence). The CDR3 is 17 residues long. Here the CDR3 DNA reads TGTGCCAGCAGTTTAGAGTCTAGTACTGCCGGACGCACTGAAGCTTTCTTT. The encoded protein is CASSLESSTAGRTEAFF.

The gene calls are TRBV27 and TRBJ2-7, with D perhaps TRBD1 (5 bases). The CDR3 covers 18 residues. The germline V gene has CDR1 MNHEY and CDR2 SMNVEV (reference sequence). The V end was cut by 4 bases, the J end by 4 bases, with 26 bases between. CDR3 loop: CASSYARDLGAQGYEQYF. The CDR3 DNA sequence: TGTGCCAGCAGTTACGCCAGGGATCTGGGCGCCCAAGGGTACGAGCAGTACTTC.

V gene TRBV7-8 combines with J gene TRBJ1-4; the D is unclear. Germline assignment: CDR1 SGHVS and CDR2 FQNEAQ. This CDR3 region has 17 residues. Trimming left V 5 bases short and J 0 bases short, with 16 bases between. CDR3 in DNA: TGTGCCAGCAGCCTAGACGGACGCTACCCAACTAATGAAAAACTGTTTTTT. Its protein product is CASSLDGRYPTNEKLFF.

The CDR3 spells CASSPGQGWDTQYF. CDR3 in DNA: TGTGCCAGCAGCCCGGGACAGGGGTGGGATACGCAGTATTTT. The chain is built from TRBV5-4 and TRBJ2-3, with TRBD1 identical over 10 bases. Per the germline V gene, CDR1 is SGHNT and CDR2 is YYREEE (reference sequence). This CDR3 spans 14 amino acids. The J segment lost 6 bases and the V segment lost 4 bases, leaving 5 bases of the junction unmatched.

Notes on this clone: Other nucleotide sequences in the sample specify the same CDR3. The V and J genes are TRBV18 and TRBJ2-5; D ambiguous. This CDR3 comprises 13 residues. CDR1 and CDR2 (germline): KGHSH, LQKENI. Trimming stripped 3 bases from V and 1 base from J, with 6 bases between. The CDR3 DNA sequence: TGTGCCAGCTCACCGGGGATCCAAGAGACCCAGTACTTC. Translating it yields CASSPGIQETQYF.

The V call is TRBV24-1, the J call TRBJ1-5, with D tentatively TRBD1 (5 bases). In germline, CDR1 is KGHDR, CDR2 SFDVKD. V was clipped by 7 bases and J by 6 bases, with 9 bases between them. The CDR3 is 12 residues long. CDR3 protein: CATRGDRQPQHF. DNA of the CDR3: TGTGCCACCAGGGGGGACCGTCAGCCCCAGCATTTT.

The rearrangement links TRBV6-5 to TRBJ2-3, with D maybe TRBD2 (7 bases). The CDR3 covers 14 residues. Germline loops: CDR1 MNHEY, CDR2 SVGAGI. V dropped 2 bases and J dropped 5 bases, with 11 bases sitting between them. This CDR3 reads CASSYGGGKDTQYF. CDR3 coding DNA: TGTGCCAGCAGTTACGGCGGGGGCAAAGATACGCAGTATTTT.

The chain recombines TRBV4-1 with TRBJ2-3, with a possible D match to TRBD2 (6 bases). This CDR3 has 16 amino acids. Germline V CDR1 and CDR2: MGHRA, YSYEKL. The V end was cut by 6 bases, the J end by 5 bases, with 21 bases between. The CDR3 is CASSPRRDLEGDTQYF. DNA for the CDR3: TGCGCCAGCAGTCCACGCCGGGACCTGGAGGGAGATACGCAGTATTTT.

The CDR3 region has the DNA TGCAGTGCTAGTTCCAGGGGGGACCCCACAGATACGCAGTATTTT. It specifies CSASSRGDPTDTQYF. The rearrangement links TRBV20-1 to TRBJ2-3; a weak D match, TRBD1 (7 bases). The germline V gene encodes CDR1 DFQATT and CDR2 SNEGSKA (reference sequence). Trimming cost V 3 bases and J 2 bases, with 15 bases left between them. This CDR3 region has 15 residues.

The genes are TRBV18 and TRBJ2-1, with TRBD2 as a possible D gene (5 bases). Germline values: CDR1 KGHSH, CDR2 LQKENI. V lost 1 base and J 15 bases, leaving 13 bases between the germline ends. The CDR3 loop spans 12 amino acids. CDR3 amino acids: CASSPQRCSAFF. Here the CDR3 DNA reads TGTGCCAGCTCACCACAGCGGTGCAGTGCGTTCTTC.

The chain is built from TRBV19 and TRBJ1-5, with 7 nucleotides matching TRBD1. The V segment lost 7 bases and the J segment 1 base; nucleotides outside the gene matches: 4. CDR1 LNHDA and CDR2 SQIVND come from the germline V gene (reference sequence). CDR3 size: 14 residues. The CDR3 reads CASTRGTSNQPQHF. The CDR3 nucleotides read TGTGCCAGTACCAGGGGGACCAGCAATCAGCCCCAGCATTTT.

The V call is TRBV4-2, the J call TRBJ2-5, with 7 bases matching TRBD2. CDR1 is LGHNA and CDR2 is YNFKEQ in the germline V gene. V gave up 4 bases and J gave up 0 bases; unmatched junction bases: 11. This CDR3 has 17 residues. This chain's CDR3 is CASSRRASGLYQETQYF. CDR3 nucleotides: TGTGCCAGCAGCCGAAGAGCTAGCGGTTTGTACCAAGAGACCCAGTACTTC.

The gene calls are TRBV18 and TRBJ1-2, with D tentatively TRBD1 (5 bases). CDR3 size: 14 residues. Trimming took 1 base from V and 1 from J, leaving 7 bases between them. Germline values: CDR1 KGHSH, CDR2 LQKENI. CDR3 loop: CASSPQGLNYGYTF. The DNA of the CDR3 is TGTGCCAGCTCACCACAGGGACTTAACTATGGCTACACCTTC.

CDR3 in amino acids: CASRSLSTGDNVLTF. CDR3 DNA sequence: TGTGCCAGTAGGTCACTTTCAACAGGTGACAACGTCCTGACTTTC. The chain has TRBV19 and TRBJ2-6, with a possible D match to TRBD1 (5 bases). Germline assignment: CDR1 LNHDA and CDR2 SQIVND (reference sequence). V was pared by 6 bases and J by 9 bases, with 18 bases between. CDR3 size: 15 residues.

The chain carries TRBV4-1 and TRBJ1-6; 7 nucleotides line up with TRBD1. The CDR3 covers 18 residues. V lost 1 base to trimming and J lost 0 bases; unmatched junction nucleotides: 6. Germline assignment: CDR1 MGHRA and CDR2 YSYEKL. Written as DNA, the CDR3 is TGCGCCAGCAGCCAAGGTCGGGGACAGAGCTCCTATAATTCACCCCTCCACTTT. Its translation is CASSQGRGQSSYNSPLHF.

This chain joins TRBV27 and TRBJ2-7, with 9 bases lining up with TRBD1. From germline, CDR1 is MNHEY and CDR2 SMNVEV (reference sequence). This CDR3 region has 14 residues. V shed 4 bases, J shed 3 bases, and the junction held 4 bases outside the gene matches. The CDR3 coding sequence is TGTGCCAGCAGTTCGATGGACAGGGGCTACGAGCAGTACTTC. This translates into CASSSMDRGYEQYF.

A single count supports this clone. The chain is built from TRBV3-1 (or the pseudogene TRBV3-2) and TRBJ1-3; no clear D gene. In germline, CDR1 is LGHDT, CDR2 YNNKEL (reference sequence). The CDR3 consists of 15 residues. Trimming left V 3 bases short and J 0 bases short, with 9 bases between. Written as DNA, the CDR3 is TGTGCCAGCAGCCACCCCAGGAGCTCTGGAAACACCATATATTTT. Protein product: CASSHPRSSGNTIYF.

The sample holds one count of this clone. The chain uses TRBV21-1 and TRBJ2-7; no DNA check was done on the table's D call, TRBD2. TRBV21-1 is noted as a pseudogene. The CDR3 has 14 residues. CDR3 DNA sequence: TGTGCCAGCAGCAGGGGAACTAGCGTATACGAGCAGTACTTC. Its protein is CASSRGTSVYEQYF.

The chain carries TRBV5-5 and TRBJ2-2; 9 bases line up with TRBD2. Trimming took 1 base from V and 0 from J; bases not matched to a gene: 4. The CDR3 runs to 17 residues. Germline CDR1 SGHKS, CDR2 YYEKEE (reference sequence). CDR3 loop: CASSLFSSGANTGELFF. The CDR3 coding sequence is TGTGCCAGCAGCTTGTTCTCTAGCGGGGCGAACACCGGGGAGCTGTTTTTT.

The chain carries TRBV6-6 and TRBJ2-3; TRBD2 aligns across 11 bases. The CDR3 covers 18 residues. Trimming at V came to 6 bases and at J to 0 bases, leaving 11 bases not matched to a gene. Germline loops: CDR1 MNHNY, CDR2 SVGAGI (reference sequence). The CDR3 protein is CASSRGLAGRLSTDTQYF. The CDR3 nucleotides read TGTGCCAGCAGCCGAGGACTAGCGGGCCGCCTTAGCACAGATACGCAGTATTTT.

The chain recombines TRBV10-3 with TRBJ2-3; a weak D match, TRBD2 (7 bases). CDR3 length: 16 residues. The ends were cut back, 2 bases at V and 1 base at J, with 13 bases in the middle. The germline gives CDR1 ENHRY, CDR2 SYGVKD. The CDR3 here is CAISEGGAGRTDTQYF. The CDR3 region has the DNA TGTGCCATCAGTGAGGGGGGGGCAGGGCGCACAGATACGCAGTATTTT.

For the CDR3, the DNA is TGTGCCAGCAGCTTGTACGGGGCAGGGAGCTCCTATAATTCACCCCTCCACTTT. As protein: CASSLYGAGSSYNSPLHF. The chain uses TRBV5-6 and TRBJ1-6, with a weak D call TRBD1 (5 bases). V lost 1 base, J lost 0 bases, and 14 bases lay in between. Germline values: CDR1 SGHDT, CDR2 YYEEEE. This CDR3 is 18 amino acids long.

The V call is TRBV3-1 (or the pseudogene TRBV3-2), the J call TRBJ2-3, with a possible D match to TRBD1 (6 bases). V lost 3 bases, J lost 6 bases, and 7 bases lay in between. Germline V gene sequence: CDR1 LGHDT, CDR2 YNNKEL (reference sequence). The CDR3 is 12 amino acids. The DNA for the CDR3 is TGTGCCAGCAGCCACAGGGGTGATACGCAGTATTTT. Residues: CASSHRGDTQYF.

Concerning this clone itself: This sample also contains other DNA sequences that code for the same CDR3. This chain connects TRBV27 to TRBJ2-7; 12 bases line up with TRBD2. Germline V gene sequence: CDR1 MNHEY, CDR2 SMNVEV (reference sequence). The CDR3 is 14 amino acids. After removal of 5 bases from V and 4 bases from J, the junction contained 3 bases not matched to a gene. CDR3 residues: CASSPGLAGYEQYF. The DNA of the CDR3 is TGTGCCAGCAGTCCCGGACTAGCGGGATACGAGCAGTACTTC.

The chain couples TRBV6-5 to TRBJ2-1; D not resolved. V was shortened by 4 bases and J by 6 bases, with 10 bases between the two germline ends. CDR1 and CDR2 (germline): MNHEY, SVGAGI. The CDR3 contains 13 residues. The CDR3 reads CASSSRSFNEQFF. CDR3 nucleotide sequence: TGTGCCAGCAGTTCCCGCTCGTTCAATGAGCAGTTCTTC.